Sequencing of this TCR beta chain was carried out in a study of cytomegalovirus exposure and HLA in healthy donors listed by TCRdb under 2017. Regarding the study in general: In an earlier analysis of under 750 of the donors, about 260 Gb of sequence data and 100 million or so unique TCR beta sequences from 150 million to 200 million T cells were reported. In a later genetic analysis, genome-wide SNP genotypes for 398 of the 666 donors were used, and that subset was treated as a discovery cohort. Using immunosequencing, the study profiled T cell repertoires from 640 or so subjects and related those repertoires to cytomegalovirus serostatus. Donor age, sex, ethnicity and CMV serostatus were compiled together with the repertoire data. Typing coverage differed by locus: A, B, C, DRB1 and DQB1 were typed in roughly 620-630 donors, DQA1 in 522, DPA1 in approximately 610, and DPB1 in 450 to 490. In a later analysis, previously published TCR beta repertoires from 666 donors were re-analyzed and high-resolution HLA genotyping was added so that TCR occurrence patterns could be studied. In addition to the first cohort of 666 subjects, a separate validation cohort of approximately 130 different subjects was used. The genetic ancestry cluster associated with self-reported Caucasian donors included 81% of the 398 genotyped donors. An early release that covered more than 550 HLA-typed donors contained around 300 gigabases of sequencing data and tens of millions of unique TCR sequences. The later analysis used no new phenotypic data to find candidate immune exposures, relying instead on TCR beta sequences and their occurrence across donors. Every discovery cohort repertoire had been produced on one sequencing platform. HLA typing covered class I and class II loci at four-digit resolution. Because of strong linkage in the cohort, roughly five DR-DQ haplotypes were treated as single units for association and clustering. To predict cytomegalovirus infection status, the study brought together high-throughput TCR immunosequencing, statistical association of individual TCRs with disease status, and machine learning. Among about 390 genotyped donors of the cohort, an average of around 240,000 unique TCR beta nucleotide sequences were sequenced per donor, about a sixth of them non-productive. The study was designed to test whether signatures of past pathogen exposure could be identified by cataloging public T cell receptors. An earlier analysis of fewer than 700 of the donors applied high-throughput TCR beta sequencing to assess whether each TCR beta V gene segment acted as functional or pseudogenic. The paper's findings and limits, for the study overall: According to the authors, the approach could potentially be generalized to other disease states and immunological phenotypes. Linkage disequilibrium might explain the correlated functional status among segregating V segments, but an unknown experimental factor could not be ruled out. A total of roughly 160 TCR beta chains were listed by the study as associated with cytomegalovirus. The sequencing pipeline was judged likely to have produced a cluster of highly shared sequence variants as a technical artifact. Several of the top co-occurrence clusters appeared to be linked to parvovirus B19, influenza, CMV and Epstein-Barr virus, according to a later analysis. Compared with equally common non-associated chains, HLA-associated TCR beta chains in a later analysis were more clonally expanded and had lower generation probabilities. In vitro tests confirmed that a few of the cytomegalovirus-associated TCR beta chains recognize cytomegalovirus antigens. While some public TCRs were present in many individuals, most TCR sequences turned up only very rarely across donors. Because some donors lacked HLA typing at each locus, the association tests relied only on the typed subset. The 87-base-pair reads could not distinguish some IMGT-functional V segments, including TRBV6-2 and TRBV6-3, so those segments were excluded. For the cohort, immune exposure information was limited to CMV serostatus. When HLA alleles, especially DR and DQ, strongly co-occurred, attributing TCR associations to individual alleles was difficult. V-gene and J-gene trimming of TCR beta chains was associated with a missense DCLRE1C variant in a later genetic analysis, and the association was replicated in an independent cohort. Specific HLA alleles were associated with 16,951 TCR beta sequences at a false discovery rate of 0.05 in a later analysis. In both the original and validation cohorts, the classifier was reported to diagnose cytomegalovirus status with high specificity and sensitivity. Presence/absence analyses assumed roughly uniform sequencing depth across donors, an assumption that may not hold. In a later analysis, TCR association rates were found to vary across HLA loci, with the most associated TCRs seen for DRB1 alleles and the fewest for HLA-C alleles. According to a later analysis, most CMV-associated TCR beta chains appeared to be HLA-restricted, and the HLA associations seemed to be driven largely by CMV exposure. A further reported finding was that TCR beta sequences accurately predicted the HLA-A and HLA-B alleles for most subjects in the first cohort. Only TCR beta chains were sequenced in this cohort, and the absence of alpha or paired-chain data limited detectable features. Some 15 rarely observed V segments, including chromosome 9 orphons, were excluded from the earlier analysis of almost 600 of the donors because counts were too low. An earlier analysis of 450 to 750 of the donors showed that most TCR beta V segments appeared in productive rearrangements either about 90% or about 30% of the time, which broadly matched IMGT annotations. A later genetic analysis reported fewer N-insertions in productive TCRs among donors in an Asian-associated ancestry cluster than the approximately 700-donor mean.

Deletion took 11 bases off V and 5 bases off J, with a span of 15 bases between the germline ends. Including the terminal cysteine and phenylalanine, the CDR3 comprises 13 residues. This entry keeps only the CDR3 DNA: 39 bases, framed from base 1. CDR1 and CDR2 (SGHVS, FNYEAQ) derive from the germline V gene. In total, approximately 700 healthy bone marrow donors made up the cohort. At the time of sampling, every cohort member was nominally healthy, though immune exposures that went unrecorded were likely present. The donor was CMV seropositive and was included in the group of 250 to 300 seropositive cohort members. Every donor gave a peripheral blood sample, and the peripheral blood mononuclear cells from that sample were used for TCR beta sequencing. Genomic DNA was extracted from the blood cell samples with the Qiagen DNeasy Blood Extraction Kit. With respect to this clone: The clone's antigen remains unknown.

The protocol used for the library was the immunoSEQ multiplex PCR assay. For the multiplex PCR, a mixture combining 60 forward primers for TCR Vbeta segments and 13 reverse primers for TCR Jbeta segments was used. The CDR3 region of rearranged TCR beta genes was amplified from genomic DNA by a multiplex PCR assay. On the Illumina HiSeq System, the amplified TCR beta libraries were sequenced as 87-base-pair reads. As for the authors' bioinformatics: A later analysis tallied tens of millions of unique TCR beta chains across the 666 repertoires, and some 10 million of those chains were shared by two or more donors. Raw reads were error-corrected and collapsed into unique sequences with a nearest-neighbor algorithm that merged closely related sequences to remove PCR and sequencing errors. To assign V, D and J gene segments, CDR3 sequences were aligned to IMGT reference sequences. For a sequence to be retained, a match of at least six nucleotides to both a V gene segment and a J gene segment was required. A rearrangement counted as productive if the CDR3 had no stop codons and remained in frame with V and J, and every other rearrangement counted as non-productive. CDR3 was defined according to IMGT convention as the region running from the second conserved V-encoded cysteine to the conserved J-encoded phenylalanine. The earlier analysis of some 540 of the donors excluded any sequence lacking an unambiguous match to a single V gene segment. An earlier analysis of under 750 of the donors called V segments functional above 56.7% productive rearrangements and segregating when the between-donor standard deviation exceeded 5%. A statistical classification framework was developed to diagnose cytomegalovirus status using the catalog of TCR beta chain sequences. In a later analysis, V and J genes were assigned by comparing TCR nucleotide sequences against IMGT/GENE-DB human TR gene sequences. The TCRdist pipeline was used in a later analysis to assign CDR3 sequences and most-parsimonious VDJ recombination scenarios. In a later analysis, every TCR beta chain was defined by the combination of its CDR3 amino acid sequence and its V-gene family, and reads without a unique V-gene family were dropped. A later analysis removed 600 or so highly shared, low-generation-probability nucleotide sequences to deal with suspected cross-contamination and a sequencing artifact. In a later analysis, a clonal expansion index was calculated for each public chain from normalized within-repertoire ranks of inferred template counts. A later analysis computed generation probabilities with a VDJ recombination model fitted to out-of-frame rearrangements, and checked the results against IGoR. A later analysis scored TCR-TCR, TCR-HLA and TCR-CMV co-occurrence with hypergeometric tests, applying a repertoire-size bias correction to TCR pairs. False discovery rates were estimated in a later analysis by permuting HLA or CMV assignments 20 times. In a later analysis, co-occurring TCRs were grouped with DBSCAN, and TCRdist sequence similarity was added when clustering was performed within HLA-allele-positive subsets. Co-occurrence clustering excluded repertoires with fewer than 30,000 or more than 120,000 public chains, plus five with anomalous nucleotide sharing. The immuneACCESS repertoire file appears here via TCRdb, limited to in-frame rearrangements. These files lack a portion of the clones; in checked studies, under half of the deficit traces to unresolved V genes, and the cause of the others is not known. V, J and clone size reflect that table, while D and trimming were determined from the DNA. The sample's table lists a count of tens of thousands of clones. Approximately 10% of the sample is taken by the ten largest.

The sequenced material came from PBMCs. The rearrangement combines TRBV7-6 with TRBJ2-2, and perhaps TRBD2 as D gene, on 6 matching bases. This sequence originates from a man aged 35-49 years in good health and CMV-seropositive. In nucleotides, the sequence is TGTGCCGGATACGGGAGTTCTACCGGGGAGCTGTTTTTT. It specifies CAGYGSSTGELFF.